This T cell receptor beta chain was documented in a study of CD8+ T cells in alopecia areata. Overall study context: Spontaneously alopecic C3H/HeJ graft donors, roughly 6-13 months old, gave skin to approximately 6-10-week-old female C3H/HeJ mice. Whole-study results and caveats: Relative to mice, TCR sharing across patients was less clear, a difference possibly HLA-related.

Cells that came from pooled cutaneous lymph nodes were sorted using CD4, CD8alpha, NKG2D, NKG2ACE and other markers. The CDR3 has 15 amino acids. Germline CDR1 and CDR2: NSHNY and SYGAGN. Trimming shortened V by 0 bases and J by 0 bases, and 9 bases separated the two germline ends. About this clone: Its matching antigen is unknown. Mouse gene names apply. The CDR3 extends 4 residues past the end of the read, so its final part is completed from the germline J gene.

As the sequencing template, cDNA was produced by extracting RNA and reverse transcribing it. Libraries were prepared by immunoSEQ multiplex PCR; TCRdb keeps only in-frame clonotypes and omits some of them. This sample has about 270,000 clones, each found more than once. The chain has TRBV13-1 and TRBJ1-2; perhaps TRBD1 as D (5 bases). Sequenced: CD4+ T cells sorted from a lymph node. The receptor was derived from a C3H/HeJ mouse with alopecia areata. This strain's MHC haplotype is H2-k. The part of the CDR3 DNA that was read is TGTGCCAGCAGTGATGCTGGACACGCAAACTCC. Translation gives CASSDAGHANS. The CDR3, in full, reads CASSDAGHANSDYTF.